The present T cell receptor (beta chain) was sequenced within a study of blood T cell repertoires in COVID-19. Study-wide context: Sites across the United States, Italy and Spain contributed samples from acute and convalescent COVID-19. Nucleic acid was either cDNA or gDNA, and it came from T cells, B-cell-depleted T cells, or PBMCs.

In the authors' workflow: Nucleated cell counts were estimated from reference gene primer amplification. The protocol was immunoSEQ multiplex PCR, while the TCRdb copy is restricted to in-frame clones and leaves out a portion. The DNA was the basis for D and trimming; V, J and clone size are from that table. The sample holds tens of thousands of clones, roughly 90% seen once. CDR1 is LGHNA, CDR2 YNFKEQ, per germline. CDR3 size: 19 residues. V was pared by 0 bases and J by 0 bases, with 6 bases of the junction left unmatched. The chain is built from TRBV4-2 and TRBJ2-6; 9 bases are a match to TRBD1. The receptor's source is a man aged 55 to 70 with acute or convalescent COVID-19. The sequencing input was peripheral blood. The CDR3 DNA sequence: TGTGCCAGCAGCCAAGATCGGGACAGGGTTCTCTCTGGGGCCAACGTCCTGACTTTC. Translated: CASSQDRDRVLSGANVLTF.